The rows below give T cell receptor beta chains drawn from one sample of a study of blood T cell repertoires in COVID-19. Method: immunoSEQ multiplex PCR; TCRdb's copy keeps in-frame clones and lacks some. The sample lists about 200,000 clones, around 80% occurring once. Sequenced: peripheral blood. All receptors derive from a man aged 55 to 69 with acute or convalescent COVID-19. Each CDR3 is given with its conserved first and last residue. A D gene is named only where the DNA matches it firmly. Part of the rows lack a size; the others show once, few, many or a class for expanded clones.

CASSQDLGQDNEKLFF	TGTGCCAGCAGCCAAGACCTGGGACAGGATAATGAAAAACTGTTTTTT	TRBV3-1/TRBV3-2	TRBJ1-4	TRBD1	NA
CASSLLPGEGGETEAFF	TGTGCCAGCAGCTTGTTGCCGGGAGAGGGAGGAGAAACTGAAGCTTTCTTT	TRBV5-5	TRBJ1-1	NA	NA
CASTAMGDRTGNTIYF	TGTGCCAGTACCGCAATGGGGGACAGAACAGGAAACACCATATATTTT	TRBV19	TRBJ1-3	TRBD1	NA
CASSSTASGQYEQYF	TGTGCCAGCAGTTCAACAGCTAGCGGACAGTACGAGCAGTACTTC	TRBV28	TRBJ2-7	NA	NA
CARLVDGDPYEQYF	TGTGCCAGGCTGGTAGACGGGGATCCCTACGAGCAGTACTTC	TRBV19	TRBJ2-7	NA	NA
CASSLRAGNTEAFF	TGTGCCAGCAGTCTCCGGGCGGGGAACACTGAAGCTTTCTTT	TRBV27	TRBJ1-1	NA	NA
CASSEPRTSGGHRGGREQFF	TGTGCCAGCAGTGAACCCAGAACTAGCGGGGGGCATCGGGGCGGCCGTGAGCAGTTCTTC	TRBV6-1	TRBJ2-1	TRBD2	once
CASSPGGPGTEAFF	TGTGCCAGCTCACCAGGGGGCCCGGGCACTGAAGCTTTCTTT	TRBV18	TRBJ1-1	NA	NA
CASSAGTTVQETQYF	TGTGCCAGCAGCGCCGGGACTACGGTGCAAGAGACCCAGTACTTC	TRBV9	TRBJ2-5	TRBD2	few
CASSQGVAGPSYEQYF	TGCGCCAGCAGCCAAGGGGTCGCGGGGCCCTCCTACGAGCAGTACTTC	TRBV4-1	TRBJ2-7	NA	NA
CASSAQGRGEKLFF	TGTGCCAGCAGCGCACAGGGGCGGGGTGAAAAACTGTTTTTT	TRBV25-1	TRBJ1-4	TRBD1	NA
CASSPPRQVLQETQYF	TGTGCCAGCAGCCCCCCTCGACAGGTTCTCCAAGAGACCCAGTACTTC	TRBV28	TRBJ2-5	NA	NA
CASGGASYNEQFF	TGTGCCAGCGGGGGGGCCTCCTACAATGAGCAGTTCTTC	TRBV9	TRBJ2-1	NA	once
CASSPLHGGSPLHF	TGTGCCAGCAGCCCACTTCACGGGGGTTCACCCCTCCACTTT	TRBV27	TRBJ1-6	NA	NA